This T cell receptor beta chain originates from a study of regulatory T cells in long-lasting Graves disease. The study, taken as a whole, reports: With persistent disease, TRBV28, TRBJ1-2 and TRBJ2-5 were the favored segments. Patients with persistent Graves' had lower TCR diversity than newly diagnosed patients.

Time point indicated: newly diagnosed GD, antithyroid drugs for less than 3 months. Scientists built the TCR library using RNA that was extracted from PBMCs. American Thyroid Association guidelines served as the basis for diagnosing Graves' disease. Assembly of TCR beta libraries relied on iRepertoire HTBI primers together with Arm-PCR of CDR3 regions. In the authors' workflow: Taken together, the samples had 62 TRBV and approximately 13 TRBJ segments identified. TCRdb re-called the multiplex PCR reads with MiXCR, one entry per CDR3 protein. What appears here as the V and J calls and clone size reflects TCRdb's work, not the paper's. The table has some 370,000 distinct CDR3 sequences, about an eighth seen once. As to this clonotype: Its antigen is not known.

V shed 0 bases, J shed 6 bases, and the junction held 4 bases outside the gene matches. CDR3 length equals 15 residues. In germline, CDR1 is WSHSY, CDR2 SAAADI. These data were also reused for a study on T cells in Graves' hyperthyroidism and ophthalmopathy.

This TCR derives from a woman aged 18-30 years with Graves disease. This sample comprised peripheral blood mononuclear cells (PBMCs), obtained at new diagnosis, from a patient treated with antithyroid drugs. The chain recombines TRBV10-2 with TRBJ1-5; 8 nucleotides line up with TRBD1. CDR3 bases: TGCGCCAGCAGTGAGTCGACAGGGGCGGTTCAGCCCCAGCATTTT. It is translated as CASSESTGAVQPQHF.